This TCR beta chain stems from a study of blood T cell repertoires in COVID-19. Method: immunoSEQ multiplex PCR; TCRdb's copy keeps in-frame clones and lacks some. The data contain 48,000 or so clones, over 65% of them singletons. The CDR3 is 14 amino acids. Germline CDR1 is SGHTA and CDR2 is FQGTGA. V dropped 5 bases and J dropped 9; count of bases not matched to a gene: 10. This TCR was recovered from an older woman with acute or convalescent COVID-19. The sequenced material came from peripheral blood. V usage is TRBV7-3 and J usage is TRBJ2-5, with 9 bases matching TRBD2. For the CDR3, the DNA is TGTGCCAGCAGCCCCACTAGCGGGTTTTCGGCCCAGTACTTC. Its translation is CASSPTSGFSAQYF.